Given below is one T cell receptor (beta chain) in context. Its antigen is still unknown. This sample is drawn from a study of beta chain features in type 1 diabetes. V lost 0 bases and J 4 bases, leaving 14 bases between the germline ends. CDR1 and CDR2 from the germline V gene are LGHNA and YSLEER. The CDR3 length is 16 residues. The study reverse transcribed the entire isolated RNA, so it sequenced expressed TCRB transcripts. Here immunoSEQ multiplex PCR was the method, and the copy in TCRdb shows in-frame clones only, minus some. The table has tens of thousands of clones, approximately 51% seen once. General study findings and limits: For Type 1 diabetes patients, all four CD4+ subsets carried TCRB CDR3s that were moderately but significantly shorter.

Sequencing input: stem cell memory CD4+ T cells from blood. The sequence was obtained from a woman aged 25 to 39 in good health. The chain uses TRBV4-3 and TRBJ2-3; possibly TRBD1 for D (5 bases). CDR3 protein: CASSQDLIGHADTQYF. The CDR3 DNA is TGCGCCAGCAGCCAAGATTTGATAGGACATGCAGATACGCAGTATTTT.